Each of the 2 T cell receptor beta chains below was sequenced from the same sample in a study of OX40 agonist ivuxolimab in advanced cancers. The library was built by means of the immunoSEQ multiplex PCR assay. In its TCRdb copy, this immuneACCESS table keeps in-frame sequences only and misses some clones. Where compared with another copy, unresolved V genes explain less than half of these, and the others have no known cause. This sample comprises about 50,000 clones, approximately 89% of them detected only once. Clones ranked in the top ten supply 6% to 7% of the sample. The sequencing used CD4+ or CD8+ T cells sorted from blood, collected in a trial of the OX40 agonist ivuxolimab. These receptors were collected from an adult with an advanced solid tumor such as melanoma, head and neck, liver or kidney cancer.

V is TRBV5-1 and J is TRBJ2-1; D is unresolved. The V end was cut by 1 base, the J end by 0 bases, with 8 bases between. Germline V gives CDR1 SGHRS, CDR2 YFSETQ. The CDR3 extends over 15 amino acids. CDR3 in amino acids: CASSLWTSSYNEQFF. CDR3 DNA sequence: TGCGCCAGCAGCTTGTGGACCAGCTCCTACAATGAGCAGTTCTTC.

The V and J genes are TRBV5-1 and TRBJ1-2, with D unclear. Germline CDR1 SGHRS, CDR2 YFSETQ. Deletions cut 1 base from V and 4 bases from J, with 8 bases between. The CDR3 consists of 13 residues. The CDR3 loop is CASSLPGTYGYTF. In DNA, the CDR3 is TGCGCCAGCAGCTTGCCGGGTACCTATGGCTACACCTTC.